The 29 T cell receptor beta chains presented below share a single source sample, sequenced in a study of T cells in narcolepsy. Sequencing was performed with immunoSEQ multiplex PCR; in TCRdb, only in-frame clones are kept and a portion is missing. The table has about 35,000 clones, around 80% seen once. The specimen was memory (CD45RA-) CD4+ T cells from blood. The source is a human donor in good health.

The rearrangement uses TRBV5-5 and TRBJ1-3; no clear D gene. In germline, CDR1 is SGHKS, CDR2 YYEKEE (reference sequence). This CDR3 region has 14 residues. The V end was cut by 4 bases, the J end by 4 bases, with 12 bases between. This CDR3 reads CASSPTVWGNTIYF. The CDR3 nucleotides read TGTGCCAGCAGCCCTACAGTGTGGGGAAACACCATATATTTT.

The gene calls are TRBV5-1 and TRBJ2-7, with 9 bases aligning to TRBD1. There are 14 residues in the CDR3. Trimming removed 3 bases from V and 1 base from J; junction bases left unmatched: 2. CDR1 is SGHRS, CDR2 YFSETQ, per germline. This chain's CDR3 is CASSSGQGSYEQYF. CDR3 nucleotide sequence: TGCGCCAGCAGCTCTGGACAGGGGTCCTACGAGCAGTACTTC.

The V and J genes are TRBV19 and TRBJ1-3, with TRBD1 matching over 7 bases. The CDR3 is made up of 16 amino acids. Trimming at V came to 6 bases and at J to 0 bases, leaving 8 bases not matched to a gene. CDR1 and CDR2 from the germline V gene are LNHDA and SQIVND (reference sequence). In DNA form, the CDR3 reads TGTGCCAGTAGCAGACAGGGACAGAGCTCTGGAAACACCATATATTTT. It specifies CASSRQGQSSGNTIYF. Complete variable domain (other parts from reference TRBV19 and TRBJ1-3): DGGITQSPKYLFRKEGQNVTLSCEQNLNHDAMYWYRQDPGQGLRLIYYSQIVNDFQKGDIAEGYSVSREKKESFPLTVTSAQKNPTAFYLCASSRQGQSSGNTIYFGEGSWLTVV.

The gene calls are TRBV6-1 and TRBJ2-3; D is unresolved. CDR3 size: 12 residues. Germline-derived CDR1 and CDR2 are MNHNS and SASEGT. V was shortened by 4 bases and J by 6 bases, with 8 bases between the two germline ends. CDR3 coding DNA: TGTGCCAGCAGTGTCTCTTTGGATACGCAGTATTTT. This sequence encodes CASSVSLDTQYF.

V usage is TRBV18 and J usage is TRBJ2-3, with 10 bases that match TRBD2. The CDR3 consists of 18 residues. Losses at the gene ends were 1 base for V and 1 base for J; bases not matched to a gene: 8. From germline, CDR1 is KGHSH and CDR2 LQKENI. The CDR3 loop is CASSPLPSGGARTDTQYF. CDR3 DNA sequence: TGTGCCAGCTCACCACTCCCTAGCGGGGGTGCTCGCACAGATACGCAGTATTTT.

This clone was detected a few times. The DNA for the CDR3 is TGTGCCAGCGGATACGAGCAGTACTTC. Amino acids: CASGYEQYF. This chain links TRBV28 with TRBJ2-7, with no clear D. Germline V gene sequence: CDR1 MDHEN, CDR2 SYDVKM. V lost 8 bases and J 4 bases, leaving 3 bases between the germline ends. CDR3 length equals 9 residues.

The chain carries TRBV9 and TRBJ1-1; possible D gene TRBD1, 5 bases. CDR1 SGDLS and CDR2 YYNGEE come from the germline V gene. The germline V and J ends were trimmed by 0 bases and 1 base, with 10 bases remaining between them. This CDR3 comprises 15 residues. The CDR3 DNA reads TGTGCCAGCAGCGTAGGGGCAGGGTCGAACACTGAAGCTTTCTTT. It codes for CASSVGAGSNTEAFF.

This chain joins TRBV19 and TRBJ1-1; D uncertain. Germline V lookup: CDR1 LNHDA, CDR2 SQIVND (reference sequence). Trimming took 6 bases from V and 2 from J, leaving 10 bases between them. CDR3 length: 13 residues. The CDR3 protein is CASRGRGNTEAFF. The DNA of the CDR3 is TGTGCCAGTAGAGGGCGAGGAAACACTGAAGCTTTCTTT.

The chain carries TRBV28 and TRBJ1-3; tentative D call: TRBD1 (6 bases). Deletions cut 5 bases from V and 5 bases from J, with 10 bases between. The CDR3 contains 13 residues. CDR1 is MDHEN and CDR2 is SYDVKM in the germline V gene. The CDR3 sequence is CASSPGVRNTIYF. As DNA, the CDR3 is TGTGCCAGCAGTCCAGGGGTTAGAAACACCATATATTTT. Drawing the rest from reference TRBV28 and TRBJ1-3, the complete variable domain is DVKVTQSSRYLVKRTGEKVFLECVQDMDHENMFWYRQDPGLGLRLIYFSYDVKMKEKGDIPEGYSVSREKKERFSLILESASTNQTSMYLCASSPGVRNTIYFGEGSWLTVV.

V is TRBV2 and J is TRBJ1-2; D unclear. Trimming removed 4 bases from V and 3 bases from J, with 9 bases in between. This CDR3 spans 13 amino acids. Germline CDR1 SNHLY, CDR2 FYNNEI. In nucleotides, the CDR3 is TGTGCCAGCAGTGCGGAACCCGACTATGGCTACACCTTC. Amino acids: CASSAEPDYGYTF. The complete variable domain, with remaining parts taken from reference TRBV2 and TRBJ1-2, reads EPEVTQTPSHQVTQMGQEVILRCVPISNHLYFYWYRQILGQKVEFLVSFYNNEISEKSEIFDDQFSVERPDGSNFTLKIRSTKLEDSAMYFCASSAEPDYGYTFGSGTRLTVV.

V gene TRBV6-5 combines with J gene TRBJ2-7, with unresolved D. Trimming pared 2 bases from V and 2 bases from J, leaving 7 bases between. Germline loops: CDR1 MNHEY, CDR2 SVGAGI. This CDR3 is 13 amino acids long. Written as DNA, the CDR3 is TGTGCCAGCAGTTACACGGGCGCCTACGAGCAGTACTTC. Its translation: CASSYTGAYEQYF.

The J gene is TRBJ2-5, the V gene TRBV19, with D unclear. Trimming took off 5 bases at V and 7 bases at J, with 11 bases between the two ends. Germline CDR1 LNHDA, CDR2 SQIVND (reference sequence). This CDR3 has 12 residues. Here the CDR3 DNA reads TGTGCCAGTAGTGGCGACACAAGGACCCAGTACTTC. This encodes CASSGDTRTQYF.

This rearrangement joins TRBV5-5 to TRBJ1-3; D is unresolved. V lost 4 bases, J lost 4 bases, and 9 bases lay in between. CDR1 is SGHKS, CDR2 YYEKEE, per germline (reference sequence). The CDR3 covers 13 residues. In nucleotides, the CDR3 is TGTGCCAGCAGCGCCAAGGCAGGAAACACCATATATTTT. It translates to CASSAKAGNTIYF.

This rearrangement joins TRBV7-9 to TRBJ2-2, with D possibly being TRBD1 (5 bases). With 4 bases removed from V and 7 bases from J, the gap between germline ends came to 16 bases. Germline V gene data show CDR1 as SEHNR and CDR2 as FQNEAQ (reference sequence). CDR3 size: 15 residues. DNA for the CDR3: TGTGCCAGCAGCTCATGGACACCTGGCGGCGGGGAGCTGTTTTTT. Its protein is CASSSWTPGGGELFF.

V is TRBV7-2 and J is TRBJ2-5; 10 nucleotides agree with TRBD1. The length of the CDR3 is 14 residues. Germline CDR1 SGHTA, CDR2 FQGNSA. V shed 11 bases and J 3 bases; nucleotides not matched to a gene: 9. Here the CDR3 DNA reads TGTGCCGCGTCCGGGACAGGGGCGAAAGAGACCCAGTACTTC. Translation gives CAASGTGAKETQYF.

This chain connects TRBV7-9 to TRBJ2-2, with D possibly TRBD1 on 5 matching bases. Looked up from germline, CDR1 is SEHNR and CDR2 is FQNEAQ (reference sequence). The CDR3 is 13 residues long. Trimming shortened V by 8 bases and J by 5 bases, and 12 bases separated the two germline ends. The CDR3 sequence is CASRGRGTGELFF. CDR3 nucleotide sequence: TGTGCCAGCCGAGGAAGGGGTACCGGGGAGCTGTTTTTT.

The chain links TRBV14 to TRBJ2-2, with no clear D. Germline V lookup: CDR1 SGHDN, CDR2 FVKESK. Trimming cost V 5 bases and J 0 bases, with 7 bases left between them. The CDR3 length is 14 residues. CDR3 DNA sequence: TGTGCCAGCAGCACGCAGGCGAACACCGGGGAGCTGTTTTTT. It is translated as CASSTQANTGELFF.

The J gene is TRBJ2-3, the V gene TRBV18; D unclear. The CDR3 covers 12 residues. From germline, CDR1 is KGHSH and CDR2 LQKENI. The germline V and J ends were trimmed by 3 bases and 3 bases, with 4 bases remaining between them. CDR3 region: CASSPRTDTQYF. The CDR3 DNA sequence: TGTGCCAGCTCACCTAGGACAGATACGCAGTATTTT.

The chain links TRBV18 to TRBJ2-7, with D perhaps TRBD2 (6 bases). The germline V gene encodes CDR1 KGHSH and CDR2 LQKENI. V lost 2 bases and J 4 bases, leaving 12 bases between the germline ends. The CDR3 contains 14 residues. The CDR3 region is CASSPTGVPYEQYF. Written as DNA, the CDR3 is TGTGCCAGCTCACCAACGGGAGTCCCATACGAGCAGTACTTC.

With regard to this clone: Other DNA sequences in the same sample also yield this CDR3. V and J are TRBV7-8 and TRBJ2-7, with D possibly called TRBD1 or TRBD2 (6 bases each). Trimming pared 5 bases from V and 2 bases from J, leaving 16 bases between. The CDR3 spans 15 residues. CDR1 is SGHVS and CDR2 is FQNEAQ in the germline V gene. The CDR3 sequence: CASSIRGGMAYEQYF. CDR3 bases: TGTGCCAGCAGCATTAGAGGGGGGATGGCCTACGAGCAGTACTTC.

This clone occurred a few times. As DNA, the CDR3 is TGCGCCAGCAGCTTGGGGGGGAACCCAAATGAGCAGTTCTTC. This encodes CASSLGGNPNEQFF. The V call is TRBV5-1, the J call TRBJ2-1; D possibly uses TRBD1 or TRBD2 (5 bases each). The germline gives CDR1 SGHRS, CDR2 YFSETQ. Trimming stripped 0 bases from V and 7 bases from J, with 11 bases between. This CDR3 is built from 14 residues. Full variable domain (missing parts from reference TRBV5-1 and TRBJ2-1): KAGVTQTPRYLIKTRGQQVTLSCSPISGHRSVSWYQQTPGQGLQFLFEYFSETQRNKGNFPGRFSGRQFSNSRSEMNVSTLELGDSALYLCASSLGGNPNEQFFGPGTRLTVL.

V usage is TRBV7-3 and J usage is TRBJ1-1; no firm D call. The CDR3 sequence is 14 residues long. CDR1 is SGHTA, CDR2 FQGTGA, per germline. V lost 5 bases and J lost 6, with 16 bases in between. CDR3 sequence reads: CASSQYGDIAEAFF. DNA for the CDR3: TGTGCCAGCAGCCAGTACGGTGATATCGCTGAAGCTTTCTTT.

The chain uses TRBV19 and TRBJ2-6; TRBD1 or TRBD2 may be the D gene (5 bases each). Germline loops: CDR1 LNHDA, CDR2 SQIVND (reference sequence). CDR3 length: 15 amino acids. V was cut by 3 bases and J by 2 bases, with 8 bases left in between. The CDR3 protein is CASSIQGAGANVLTF. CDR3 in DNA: TGTGCCAGTAGTATTCAGGGAGCTGGGGCCAACGTCCTGACTTTC. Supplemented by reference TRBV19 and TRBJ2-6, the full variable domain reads DGGITQSPKYLFRKEGQNVTLSCEQNLNHDAMYWYRQDPGQGLRLIYYSQIVNDFQKGDIAEGYSVSREKKESFPLTVTSAQKNPTAFYLCASSIQGAGANVLTFGAGSRLTVL.

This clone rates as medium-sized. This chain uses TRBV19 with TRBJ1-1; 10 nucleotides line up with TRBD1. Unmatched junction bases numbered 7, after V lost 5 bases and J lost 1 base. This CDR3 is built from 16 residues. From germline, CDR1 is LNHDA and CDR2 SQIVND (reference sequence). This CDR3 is CASSARDRGTNTEAFF. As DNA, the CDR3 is TGTGCCAGTAGTGCCCGGGACAGGGGCACGAACACTGAAGCTTTCTTT.

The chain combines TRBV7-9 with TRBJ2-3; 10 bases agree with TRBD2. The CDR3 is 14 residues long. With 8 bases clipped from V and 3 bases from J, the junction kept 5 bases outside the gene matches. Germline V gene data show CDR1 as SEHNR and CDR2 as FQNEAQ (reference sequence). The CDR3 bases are TGTGCCAGCGGCCTAGCGGGAGCGACAGATACGCAGTATTTT. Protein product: CASGLAGATDTQYF.

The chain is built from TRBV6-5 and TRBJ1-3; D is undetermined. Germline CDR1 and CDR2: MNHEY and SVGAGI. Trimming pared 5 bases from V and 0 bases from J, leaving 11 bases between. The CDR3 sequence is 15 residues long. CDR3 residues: CASSTIMSSGNTIYF. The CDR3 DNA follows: TGTGCCAGCAGTACCATCATGAGCTCTGGAAACACCATATATTTT.

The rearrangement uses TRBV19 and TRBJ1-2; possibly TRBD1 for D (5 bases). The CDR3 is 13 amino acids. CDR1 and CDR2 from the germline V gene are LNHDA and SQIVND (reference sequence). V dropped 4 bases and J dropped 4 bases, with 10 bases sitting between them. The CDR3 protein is CASSTGPSYGYTF. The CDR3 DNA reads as TGTGCCAGTAGTACGGGACCGTCCTATGGCTACACCTTC.

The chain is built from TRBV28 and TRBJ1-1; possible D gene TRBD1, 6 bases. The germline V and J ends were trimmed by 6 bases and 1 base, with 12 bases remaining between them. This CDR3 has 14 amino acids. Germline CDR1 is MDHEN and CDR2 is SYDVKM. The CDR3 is CASRIGTPNTEAFF. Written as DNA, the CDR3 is TGTGCCAGCAGAATAGGGACACCGAACACTGAAGCTTTCTTT.

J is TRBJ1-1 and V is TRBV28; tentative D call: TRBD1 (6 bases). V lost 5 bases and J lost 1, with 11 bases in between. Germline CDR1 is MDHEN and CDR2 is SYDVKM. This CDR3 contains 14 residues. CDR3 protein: CASSPSTGNTEAFF. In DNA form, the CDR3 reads TGTGCCAGCAGTCCGTCGACAGGGAACACTGAAGCTTTCTTT.